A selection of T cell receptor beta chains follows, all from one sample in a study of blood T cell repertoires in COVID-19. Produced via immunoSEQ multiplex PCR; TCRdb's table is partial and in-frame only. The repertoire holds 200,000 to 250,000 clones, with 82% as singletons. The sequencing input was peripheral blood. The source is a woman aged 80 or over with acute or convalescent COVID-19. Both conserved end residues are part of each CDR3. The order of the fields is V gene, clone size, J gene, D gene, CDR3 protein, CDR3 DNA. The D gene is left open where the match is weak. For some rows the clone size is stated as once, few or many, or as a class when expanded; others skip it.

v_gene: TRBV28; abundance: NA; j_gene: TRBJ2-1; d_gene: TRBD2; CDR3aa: CASTRSGGGSYNEQFF; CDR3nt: TGTGCCAGCACTCGATCGGGGGGAGGGTCCTACAATGAGCAGTTCTTC
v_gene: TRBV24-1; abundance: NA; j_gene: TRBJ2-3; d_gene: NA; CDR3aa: CATSVGRGDTDTQYF; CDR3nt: TGTGCCACCAGTGTGGGGAGGGGGGACACAGATACGCAGTATTTT
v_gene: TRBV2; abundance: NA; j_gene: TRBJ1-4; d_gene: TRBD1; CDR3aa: CASMWGRGRREKLFF; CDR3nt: TGTGCCAGCATGTGGGGCAGGGGGCGACGGGAAAAACTGTTTTTT
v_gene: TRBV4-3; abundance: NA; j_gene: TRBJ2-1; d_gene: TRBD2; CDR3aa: CASSQELAGGHNEQFF; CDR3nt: TGCGCCAGCAGCCAAGAACTAGCGGGGGGTCACAATGAGCAGTTCTTC
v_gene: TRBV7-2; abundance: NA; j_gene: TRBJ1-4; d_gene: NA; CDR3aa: CASSTTRGSNEKLFF; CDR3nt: TGTGCCAGCAGCACCACGAGGGGGTCTAATGAAAAACTGTTTTTT
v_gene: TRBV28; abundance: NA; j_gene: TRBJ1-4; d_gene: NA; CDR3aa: CASSKGAREKLFF; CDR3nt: TGTGCCAGCAGCAAAGGGGCAAGGGAAAAACTGTTTTTT
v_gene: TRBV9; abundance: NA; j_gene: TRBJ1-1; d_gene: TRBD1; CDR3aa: CASRATGGTEAFF; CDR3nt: TGTGCCAGCAGAGCGACAGGGGGCACTGAAGCTTTCTTT
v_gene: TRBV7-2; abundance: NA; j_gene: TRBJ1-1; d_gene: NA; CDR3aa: CASSLHRNTEAFF; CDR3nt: TGTGCCAGCAGCTTACACAGGAACACTGAAGCTTTCTTT
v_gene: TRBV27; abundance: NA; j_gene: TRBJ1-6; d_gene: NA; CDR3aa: CASSLIRAYSPLHF; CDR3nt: TGTGCCAGCAGTTTAATCAGGGCGTATTCACCCCTCCACTTT
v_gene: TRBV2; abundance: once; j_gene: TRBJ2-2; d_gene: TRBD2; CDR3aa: CASSALAGMGTGELFF; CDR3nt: TGTGCCAGCAGTGCGCTAGCGGGGATGGGCACCGGGGAGCTGTTTTTT
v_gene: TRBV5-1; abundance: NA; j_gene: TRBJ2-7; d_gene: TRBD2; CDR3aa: CASSLGASGGIYEQYF; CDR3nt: TGCGCCAGCAGCTTGGGGGCCAGCGGGGGTATCTACGAGCAGTACTTC
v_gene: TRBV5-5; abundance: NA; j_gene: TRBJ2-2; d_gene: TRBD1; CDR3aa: CASSPRGQLNTGELFF; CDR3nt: TGTGCCAGCAGCCCGAGGGGACAGTTGAACACCGGGGAGCTGTTTTTT
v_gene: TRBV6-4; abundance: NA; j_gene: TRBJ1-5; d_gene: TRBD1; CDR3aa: CASSDRLDRVLYSNQPQHF; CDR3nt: TGTGCCAGCAGTGACCGCTTGGACAGGGTGCTCTATAGCAATCAGCCCCAGCATTTT
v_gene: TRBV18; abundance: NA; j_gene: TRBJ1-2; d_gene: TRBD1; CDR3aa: CASSPPLPGQGFGYTF; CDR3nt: TGTGCCAGCTCACCACCTCTCCCGGGACAGGGCTTTGGCTACACCTTC
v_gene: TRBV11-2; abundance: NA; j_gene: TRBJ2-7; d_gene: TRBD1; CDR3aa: CASSTYAWTGGRSVYEQYF; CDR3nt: TGTGCCAGCAGCACTTACGCCTGGACAGGGGGTAGGAGCGTATACGAGCAGTACTTC
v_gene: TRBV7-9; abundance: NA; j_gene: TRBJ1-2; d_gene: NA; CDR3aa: CASSLIGGVWDGYTF; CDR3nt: TGTGCCAGCAGCTTAATTGGCGGGGTCTGGGATGGCTACACCTTC
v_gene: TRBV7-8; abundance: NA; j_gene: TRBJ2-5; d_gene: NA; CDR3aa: CASSAQGMRQETQYF; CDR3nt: TGTGCCAGCAGCGCCCAGGGGATGAGGCAAGAGACCCAGTACTTC
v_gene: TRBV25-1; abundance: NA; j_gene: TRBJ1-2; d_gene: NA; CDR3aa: CASGSRAEGYTF; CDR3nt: TGTGCCAGCGGGTCCAGGGCTGAGGGCTACACCTTC
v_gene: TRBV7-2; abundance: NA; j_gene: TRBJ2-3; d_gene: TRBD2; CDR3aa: CASSAPTSGGVRDTQYF; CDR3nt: TGTGCCAGCAGCGCGCCGACTAGCGGGGGGGTGAGAGATACGCAGTATTTT
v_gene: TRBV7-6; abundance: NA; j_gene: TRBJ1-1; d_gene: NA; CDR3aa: CASSLVTAPTADMNTEAFF; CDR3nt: TGTGCCAGCAGCTTAGTGACAGCACCCACCGCTGACATGAACACTGAAGCTTTCTTT
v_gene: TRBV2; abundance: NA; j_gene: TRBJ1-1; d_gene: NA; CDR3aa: CANGGPVQNTEAFF; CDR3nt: TGTGCCAACGGGGGGCCAGTACAGAACACTGAAGCTTTCTTT
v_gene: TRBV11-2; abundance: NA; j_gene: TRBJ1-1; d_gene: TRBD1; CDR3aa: CASSPRDSRGTEAFF; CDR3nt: TGTGCCAGCAGCCCCCGGGACAGCCGAGGGACTGAAGCTTTCTTT
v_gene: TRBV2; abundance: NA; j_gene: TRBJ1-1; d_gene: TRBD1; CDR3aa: CASRGTELTEAFF; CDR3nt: TGTGCCAGCAGAGGGACAGAGTTAACTGAAGCTTTCTTT
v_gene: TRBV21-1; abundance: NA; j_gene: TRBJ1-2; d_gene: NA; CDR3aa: CASSSKGDRGGYGYTF; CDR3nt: TGTGCCAGCAGCTCAAAAGGCGACAGGGGCGGCTATGGCTACACCTTC
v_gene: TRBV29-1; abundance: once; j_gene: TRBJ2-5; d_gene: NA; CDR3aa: CSATPGKETQYF; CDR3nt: TGCAGCGCTACCCCGGGAAAAGAGACCCAGTACTTC
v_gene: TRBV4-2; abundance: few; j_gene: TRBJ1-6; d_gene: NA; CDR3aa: CASSQDQGGSSPLHF; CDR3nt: TGTGCCAGCAGCCAAGACCAGGGTGGTAGTTCACCCCTCCACTTT
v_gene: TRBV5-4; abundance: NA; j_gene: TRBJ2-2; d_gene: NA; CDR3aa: CASSFPRGGALTGELFF; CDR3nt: TGTGCCAGCAGCTTCCCGAGGGGGGGCGCGTTGACCGGGGAGCTGTTTTTT
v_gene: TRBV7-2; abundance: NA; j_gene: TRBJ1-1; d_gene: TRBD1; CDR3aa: CASSLGTGWVAFF; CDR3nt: TGTGCCAGCAGCTTAGGGACAGGGTGGGTAGCTTTCTTT
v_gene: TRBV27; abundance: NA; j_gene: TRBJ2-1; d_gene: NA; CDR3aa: CASASGHSYNEQFF; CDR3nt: TGTGCCAGCGCATCAGGGCACTCCTACAATGAGCAGTTCTTC
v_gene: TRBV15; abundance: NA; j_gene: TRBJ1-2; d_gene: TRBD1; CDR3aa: CATSQFRDREGYGYTF; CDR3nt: TGTGCCACCAGCCAATTCCGGGACAGGGAGGGCTATGGCTACACCTTC
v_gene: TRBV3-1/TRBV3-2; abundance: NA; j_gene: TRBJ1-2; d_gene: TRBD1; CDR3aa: CASSQGTGGYGYTF; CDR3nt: TGTGCCAGCAGCCAAGGGACAGGGGGGTATGGCTACACCTTC
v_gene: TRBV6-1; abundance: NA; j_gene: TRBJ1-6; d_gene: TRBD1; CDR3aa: CASSANVGQGDSPLHF; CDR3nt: TGTGCCAGCAGTGCCAACGTGGGACAGGGAGATTCACCCCTCCACTTT
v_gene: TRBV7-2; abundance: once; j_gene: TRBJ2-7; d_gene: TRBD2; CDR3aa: CASSLTASGRRGYEQYF; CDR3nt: TGTGCCAGCAGCTTAACGGCTAGCGGCCGACGAGGCTACGAGCAGTACTTC
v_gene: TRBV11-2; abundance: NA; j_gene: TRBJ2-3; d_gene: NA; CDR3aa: CASSTGTPTTDTQYF; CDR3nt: TGTGCCAGCAGTACCGGGACTCCAACCACAGATACGCAGTATTTT
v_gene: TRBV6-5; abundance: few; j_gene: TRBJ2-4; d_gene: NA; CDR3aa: CASQDILAKNIQYF; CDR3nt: TGTGCCAGTCAGGACATCCTAGCCAAAAACATTCAGTACTTC
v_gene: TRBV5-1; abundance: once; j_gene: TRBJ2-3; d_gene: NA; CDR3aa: CASSLEGGPTDTQYF; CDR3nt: TGCGCCAGCAGCTTGGAGGGGGGGCCCACAGATACGCAGTATTTT
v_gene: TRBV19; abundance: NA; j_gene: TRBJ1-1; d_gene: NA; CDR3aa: CASSITGNTEAFF; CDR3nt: TGTGCCAGTAGTATTACAGGGAACACTGAAGCTTTCTTT
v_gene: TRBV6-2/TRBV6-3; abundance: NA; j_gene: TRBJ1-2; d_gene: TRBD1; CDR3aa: CASSLQGFYGYTF; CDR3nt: TGTGCCAGCAGTTTACAGGGGTTTTATGGCTACACCTTC
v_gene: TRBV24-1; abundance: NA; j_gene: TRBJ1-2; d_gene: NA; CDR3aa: CATSDFSLRSKGGDYGYTF; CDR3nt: TGTGCCACCAGTGATTTTTCTCTCCGGTCCAAAGGGGGGGACTATGGCTACACCTTC
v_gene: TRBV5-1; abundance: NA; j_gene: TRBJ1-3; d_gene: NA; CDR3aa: CASSVTSSGNTIYF; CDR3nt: TGCGCCAGCAGCGTGACAAGCTCTGGAAACACCATATATTTT
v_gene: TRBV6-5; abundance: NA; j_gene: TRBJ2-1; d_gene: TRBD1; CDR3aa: CASSYSRTGNNEQFF; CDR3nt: TGTGCCAGCAGTTACTCCAGGACAGGGAACAATGAGCAGTTCTTC
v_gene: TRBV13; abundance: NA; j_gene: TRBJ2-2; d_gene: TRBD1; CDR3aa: CASSVRQGFNTGELFF; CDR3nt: TGTGCCAGCAGCGTTCGACAGGGTTTTAACACCGGGGAGCTGTTTTTT
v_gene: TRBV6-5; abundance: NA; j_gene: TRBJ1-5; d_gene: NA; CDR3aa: CASSYLGGNQPQHF; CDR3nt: TGTGCCAGCAGTTATCTCGGGGGCAATCAGCCCCAGCATTTT
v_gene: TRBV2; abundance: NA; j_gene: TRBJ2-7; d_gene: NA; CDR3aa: CASTPRILTGFLYEQYF; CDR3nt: TGTGCCAGCACCCCCAGAATCCTCACAGGGTTCCTCTACGAGCAGTACTTC
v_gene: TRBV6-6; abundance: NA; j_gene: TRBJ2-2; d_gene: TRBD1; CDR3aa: CASRPQGAGGELFF; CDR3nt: TGTGCCAGCAGGCCTCAGGGGGCGGGCGGGGAGCTGTTTTTT